The rows below give T cell receptor beta chains drawn from one sample of a study of cytomegalovirus exposure and HLA in healthy donors. The protocol was immunoSEQ multiplex PCR, while the TCRdb copy is restricted to in-frame clones and leaves out a portion. This sample yields fewer than 120,000 clones, of which under 85% are seen a single time; around 5.9% belongs to the top ten. Sequenced input: PBMCs. The receptors originated from a man aged 30-40 years in good health and CMV-seropositive. Each CDR3 is given with its conserved first and last residue. The D gene is left open where the match is weak. Not every row has a clone size; where given, it reads once, few, many or a size class.

j_call v_call d_call clone_size cdr3_nt cdr3_aa
TRBJ2-4 TRBV18 - - TGTGCCAGCGTAGACAGCGGACAGCCAAAAAACATTCAGTACTTC CASVDSGQPKNIQYF
TRBJ2-3 TRBV29-1 - - TGCAGCGTCGGGGAGACTATCCGCGGGCCAGATACGCAGTATTTT CSVGETIRGPDTQYF
TRBJ1-2 TRBV5-6 - - TGTGCCAGCAGCGGCTGGACAGCCTCCGTCTATGGCTACACCTTC CASSGWTASVYGYTF
TRBJ1-2 TRBV19 - - TGTGCCAGTAGTATAGGAGGCCTTAACTATGGCTACACCTTC CASSIGGLNYGYTF
TRBJ1-3 TRBV11-2 - - TGTGCCAGCAGCCCAGGGCAGGAGCCTGGAAACACCATATATTTT CASSPGQEPGNTIYF
TRBJ2-5 TRBV6-5 - - TGTGCCAGCCGGCCCCTGGGCGCACAAGAGACCCAGTACTTC CASRPLGAQETQYF
TRBJ2-7 TRBV30 TRBD2 - TGTGCCTGGGGACAGACTAGCGGGGGCCCAATGCGTTCCTACGAGCAGTACTTC CAWGQTSGGPMRSYEQYF
TRBJ2-7 TRBV6-1 - - TGTGCCAGCAGGGAGGGGGCTTCCTACGAGCAGTACTTC CASREGASYEQYF
TRBJ2-2 TRBV30 TRBD2 - TGTGCCTGGAGTGGTTCGCTAGCGGGCGGGGAGCTGTTTTTT CAWSGSLAGGELFF
TRBJ2-5 TRBV25-1 TRBD1 - TGTGCCAGCAGTGACGACAGGGTTCAAGAGACCCAGTACTTC CASSDDRVQETQYF
TRBJ2-3 TRBV7-9 TRBD1 - TGTGCCAGCAGCGTGGGACAGGGATCAGATACGCAGTATTTT CASSVGQGSDTQYF
TRBJ2-7 TRBV18 TRBD1 - TGTGCCAGCTCACCTTTGGGACAGACCTACGAGCAGTACTTC CASSPLGQTYEQYF
TRBJ2-5 TRBV10-3 TRBD2 - TGTGCCATCAGTGAGTCCCAGCGGGGGAGGCAAGAGACCCAGTACTTC CAISESQRGRQETQYF
TRBJ1-1 TRBV27 - once TGTGCCAGCAGGCCCCCCGCAGGGTTTGACACTGAAGCTTTCTTT CASRPPAGFDTEAFF
TRBJ2-1 TRBV5-8 - - TGTGCCAGCAGCTTGATTAGTCGGGGGGCAGGTAATGAGCAGTTCTTC CASSLISRGAGNEQFF
TRBJ1-3 TRBV2 - - TGTGCCAGCACGGGGGGTGACACCATATATTTT CASTGGDTIYF
TRBJ1-3 TRBV5-1 TRBD1 - TGCGCCAGCAGCTGGGACAGGGGGATTGGAAACACCATATATTTT CASSWDRGIGNTIYF